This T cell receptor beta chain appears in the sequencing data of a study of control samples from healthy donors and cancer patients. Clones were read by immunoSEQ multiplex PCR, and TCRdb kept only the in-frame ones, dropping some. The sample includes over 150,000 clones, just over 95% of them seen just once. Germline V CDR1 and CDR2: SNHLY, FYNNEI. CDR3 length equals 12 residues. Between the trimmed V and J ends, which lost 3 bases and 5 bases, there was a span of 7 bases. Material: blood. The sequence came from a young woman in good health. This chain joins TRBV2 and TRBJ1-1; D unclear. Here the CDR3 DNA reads TGTGCCAGCAGTGAGGAGGCGACTGAAGCTTTCTTT. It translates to CASSEEATEAFF.